One sample yielded the 20 T cell receptor beta chains listed below, sequenced in a study of regulatory T cells in long-lasting Graves disease. TCR beta libraries were built with iRepertoire HTBI primers and Arm-PCR of CDR3 regions. TCRdb independently ran MiXCR on the multiplex PCR reads; one entry per CDR3 protein. The data show approximately 460,000 distinct CDR3 sequences, with roughly 15% seen just once and roughly 10% held by the top ten. Time point noted: newly diagnosed GD, antithyroid drugs for less than 3 months. TCR sequences were obtained from RNA taken from PBMCs. This sample was also put to use in a study of T cells in Graves' hyperthyroidism and ophthalmopathy.

Sequencing was performed on peripheral blood mononuclear cells (PBMCs), taken at new diagnosis, from a patient treated with antithyroid drugs. The receptors were gathered from a woman aged 30 to 39 with Graves disease.

This clonotype was seen ten or more times. The rearrangement joins TRBV20-1 to TRBJ1-1; no firm D call. V was clipped by 2 bases and J by 3 bases, with 10 bases between them. Germline CDR1 and CDR2: DFQATT and SNEGSKA (reference sequence). The CDR3 sequence is 13 residues long. CDR3 amino acids: CSARQHRDTEAFF. The CDR3 nucleotides read TGCAGTGCTAGACAGCATCGGGACACTGAAGCTTTCTTT.

This clonotype has a count of ten or more. The limits of the CDR3 on the DNA are not certain, so only TCRdb's listed CDR3 is given. The rearrangement links TRBV2 to TRBJ2-1; the table assigns TRBD1, which was not confirmed against the DNA. The CDR3 spans 15 residues, counting both ends. Germline V CDR1 and CDR2: SNHLY, FYNNEI. The CDR3: CASSTSRLSINEQFF.

In this sample, this clonotype turned up many times. V usage is TRBV20-1 and J usage is TRBJ2-1; 12 bases match TRBD2. Losses at the gene ends were 4 bases for V and 3 bases for J; bases not matched to a gene: 1. This CDR3 comprises 14 residues. CDR1 is DFQATT, CDR2 SNEGSKA, per germline (reference sequence). CDR3 sequence (DNA): TGCAGTGCTACGACTAGCGGGAGCTACAATGAGCAGTTCTTC. This gives the protein CSATTSGSYNEQFF.

This clonotype appeared many times. V gene TRBV2 combines with J gene TRBJ1-1; 7 nucleotides align to TRBD1. CDR1 and CDR2 from the germline V gene are SNHLY and FYNNEI. This CDR3 comprises 17 residues. Trimming at V came to 1 base and at J to 5 bases, leaving 13 bases not matched to a gene. The CDR3 DNA is TGTGCCAGCAGTGAAGAGGCAGGGGGGCCTCCGAGGACTGAAGCTTTCTTT. Protein: CASSEEAGGPPRTEAFF.

This clonotype came up many times. The V gene is TRBV7-2, the J gene TRBJ2-7; D is unclear. Looked up from germline, CDR1 is SGHTA and CDR2 is FQGNSA. The V gene lost 1 base and the J gene lost 0 bases, with 10 bases spanning the gap. The CDR3 runs 15 residues. For the CDR3, the DNA is TGTGCCAGCAGCTTAGAGGGCCCTAGCTCCTACGAGCAGTACTTC. Amino acids: CASSLEGPSSYEQYF.

This clonotype has at least ten counts. CDR3: CASSLGTVTGELFF. As DNA, the CDR3 is TGTGCCAGCAGCTTAGGGACAGTCACCGGGGAGCTGTTTTTT. The V and J genes are TRBV11-2 and TRBJ2-2, with D tentatively TRBD1 (6 bases). Germline V gene sequence: CDR1 SGHAT, CDR2 FQNNGV. The ends were cut back, 1 base at V and 4 bases at J, with 7 bases in the middle. The CDR3 is 14 residues long.

This clonotype was counted only a few times. The chain employs TRBV5-6 and TRBJ2-3, with D maybe TRBD2 (6 bases). The CDR3 consists of 13 residues. The germline V gene encodes CDR1 SGHDT and CDR2 YYEEEE. The germline V and J ends were trimmed by 6 bases and 4 bases, with 12 bases remaining between them. The CDR3 sequence is CASKRGLADTQYF. As DNA, the CDR3 is TGTGCCAGCAAACGGGGGTTGGCAGATACGCAGTATTTT.

This clonotype was recorded at least ten times. This rearrangement joins TRBV28 to TRBJ2-7, with 9 bases identical to TRBD1. Looked up from germline, CDR1 is MDHEN and CDR2 is SYDVKM. The CDR3 sequence is 14 residues long. V was clipped by 5 bases and J by 5 bases; unmatched bases: 7. The CDR3 region is CASSAGTGFNEQYF. The CDR3 DNA reads as TGTGCCAGCAGTGCCGGGACAGGGTTCAACGAGCAGTACTTC.

This clonotype was recorded many times. This chain connects TRBV11-2 to TRBJ2-7; 7 bases are shared with TRBD1. Germline CDR1 SGHAT, CDR2 FQNNGV. V lost 1 base to trimming and J lost 3 bases; unmatched junction nucleotides: 6. This CDR3 is built from 15 residues. The CDR3 region is CASSLGQGSVYEQYF. The CDR3 coding sequence is TGTGCCAGCAGCTTAGGACAGGGCTCCGTCTACGAGCAGTACTTC.

Concerning this clonotype: Given a much more abundant clone one base away, this may be a read error. CDR3 nucleotide sequence: TGTGCCAGCAGTCCCAGCGGACATTTCACAGATACGCAGTATTTT. Amino acid sequence: CASSPSGHFTDTQYF. J is TRBJ2-3 and V is TRBV7-2, with D perhaps assigned TRBD1 or TRBD2 (5 bases each). V was trimmed by 6 bases and J by 2 bases, leaving 15 bases between them. The V gene's germline CDR1 is SGHTA and CDR2 FQGNSA. The CDR3 spans 15 residues.

At least ten counts were recorded for this clonotype. The V gene is TRBV29-1, the J gene TRBJ2-7; 12 positions match TRBD2. The trim removed 7 bases at V and 4 bases at J, leaving 11 bases unmatched. CDR1 and CDR2 (germline): SQVTM, ANQGSEA. CDR3 length equals 15 residues. CDR3 protein: CSATTPLAGGYEQYF. CDR3 DNA: TGCAGCGCTACGACCCCACTAGCGGGAGGTTACGAGCAGTACTTC.

There are many counts of this clonotype. The chain links TRBV12-3 or TRBV12-4 to TRBJ2-1; TRBD2 aligns across 8 bases. Trimming at V came to 6 bases and at J to 5 bases, leaving 3 bases not matched to a gene. The CDR3 runs to 13 residues. CDR3 residues: CASSRLANNEQFF. CDR3 sequence (DNA): TGTGCCAGCAGCCGACTAGCGAACAATGAGCAGTTCTTC.

This clonotype was seen a few times. This chain uses TRBV14 with TRBJ2-3; 9 bases map to TRBD2. The CDR3 is 17 residues long. Trimming removed 1 base from V and 0 bases from J; junction bases left unmatched: 5. Looked up from germline, CDR1 is SGHDN and CDR2 is FVKESK. In nucleotides, the CDR3 is TGTGCCAGCAGCCAAGCCCGCACTAGCGGGAGCACAGATACGCAGTATTTT. Protein: CASSQARTSGSTDTQYF.

At least ten counts were recorded for this clonotype. The chain combines TRBV10-2 with TRBJ2-1; 11 bases match TRBD2. This CDR3 comprises 18 residues. The trim removed 10 bases at V and 7 bases at J, leaving 21 bases unmatched. The germline V gene has CDR1 WSHSY and CDR2 SAAADI. CDR3 bases: TGCGCCACCCCGGGCACTAGCGGGAGTCAAAGCAGGTGGAATGAGCAGTTCTTC. Translation gives CATPGTSGSQSRWNEQFF.

This clonotype came up many times. This chain joins TRBV27 and TRBJ2-7; TRBD1 agrees at 7 bases. The CDR3 consists of 16 residues. CDR1 is MNHEY, CDR2 SMNVEV, per germline (reference sequence). The junction had 11 bases not matched to a gene; V was cut back by 5 bases and J by 1 base. CDR3 coding DNA: TGTGCCAGCAGTCCTCTAGGGGGCGCCAAATCCTACGAGCAGTACTTC. This translates into CASSPLGGAKSYEQYF.

This clonotype was detected ten times or more. The CDR3 reads CASSLLASGSYEQFF. CDR3 nucleotide sequence: TGTGCCAGCAGCTTACTGGCTAGCGGGAGTTATGAGCAGTTCTTC. J is TRBJ2-1 and V is TRBV7-6, with 10 bases that match TRBD2. V lost 2 bases to trimming and J lost 8 bases; unmatched junction nucleotides: 6. CDR1 is SGHVS, CDR2 FNYEAQ, per germline. The CDR3 is made up of 15 amino acids.

Many counts were recorded for this clonotype. The V gene is TRBV20-1, the J gene TRBJ2-7; D is unclear. CDR1 and CDR2 (germline): DFQATT, SNEGSKA (reference sequence). Between the trimmed V and J ends, which lost 1 base and 2 bases, there was a span of 6 bases. CDR3 length equals 12 residues. This CDR3 is CSARGGTYEQYF. The CDR3 nucleotides read TGCAGTGCTAGAGGTGGCACCTACGAGCAGTACTTC.

This clonotype was seen repeatedly, ten times or more. This sequence joins TRBV29-1 and TRBJ1-1, with D perhaps matching TRBD1 (6 bases). Germline V gives CDR1 SQVTM, CDR2 ANQGSEA. This CDR3 is built from 15 residues. V was trimmed by 3 bases and J by 0 bases, leaving 14 bases between them. The DNA of the CDR3 is TGCAGCGTTGATGCAGGGGCGACCATGAACACTGAAGCTTTCTTT. It encodes CSVDAGATMNTEAFF.

This clonotype has a count of ten or more. The gene calls are TRBV12-3 or TRBV12-4 and TRBJ2-7; no firm D call. V was trimmed by 2 bases and J by 3 bases, leaving 5 bases between them. This CDR3 spans 12 amino acids. The CDR3 nucleotides are TGTGCCAGCAGTTTATTTGGCTACGAGCAGTACTTC. It codes for CASSLFGYEQYF.

At least ten counts were recorded for this clonotype. The chain has TRBV28 and TRBJ1-4, with TRBD1 identical over 8 bases. CDR1 and CDR2 (germline): MDHEN, SYDVKM. CDR3 length equals 14 residues. V lost 5 bases, J lost 2 bases, and 1 base stayed unmatched. CDR3 loop: CASSRQGTNEKLFF. CDR3 DNA: TGTGCCAGCAGTAGACAGGGGACTAATGAAAAACTGTTTTTT. Full variable domain (remainder filled in from reference TRBV28 and TRBJ1-4): DVKVTQSSRYLVKRTGEKVFLECVQDMDHENMFWYRQDPGLGLRLIYFSYDVKMKEKGDIPEGYSVSREKKERFSLILESASTNQTSMYLCASSRQGTNEKLFFGSGTQLSVL.